Reported below is one TCR beta chain. The CDR3 is 15 amino acids. V was shortened by 2 bases and J by 5 bases, with 12 bases between the two germline ends. Germline V lookup: CDR1 SGHTA, CDR2 FQGNSA. This sample was included in a study of neoadjuvant anti-PD-1 for oral cavity cancer. These newly diagnosed stage II-IVA oral cavity squamous cell carcinoma patients had no prior systemic or radiation treatment. Some clones are missing from TCRdb's copy, which holds only in-frame ones; the method was immunoSEQ multiplex PCR. The sample includes roughly 60,000 clones, 79% of them seen just once. The input for sequencing was PBMCs, taken before nivolumab (anti-PD-1) treatment. The rearrangement uses TRBV7-2 and TRBJ2-2; the D gene is possibly TRBD2 (6 bases). The TCR comes from a person aged 35-79 years with oral cavity squamous cell carcinoma. This CDR3 is CASSLSRERTGELFF. For the CDR3, the DNA is TGTGCCAGCAGCTTATCCCGGGAGCGTACCGGGGAGCTGTTTTTT.